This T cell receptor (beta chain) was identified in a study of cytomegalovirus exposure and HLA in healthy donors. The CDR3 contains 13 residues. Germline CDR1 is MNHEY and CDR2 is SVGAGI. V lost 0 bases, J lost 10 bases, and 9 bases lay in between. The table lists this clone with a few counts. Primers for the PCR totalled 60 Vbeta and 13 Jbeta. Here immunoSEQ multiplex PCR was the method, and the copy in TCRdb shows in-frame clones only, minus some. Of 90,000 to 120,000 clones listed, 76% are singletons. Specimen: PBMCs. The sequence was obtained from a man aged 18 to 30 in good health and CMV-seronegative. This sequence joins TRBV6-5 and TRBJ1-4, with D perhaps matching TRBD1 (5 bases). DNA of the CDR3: TGTGCCAGCAGTTACTCGACAGTTGGAAAACTGTTTTTT. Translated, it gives CASSYSTVGKLFF.